The T cell receptor beta chain described here comes from a study of blood T cell repertoires in COVID-19. Study as a whole: The origin of the acute and convalescent COVID-19 samples was the United States, Italy and Spain. Sample material is recorded as cDNA or gDNA derived from T cells, B-cell-depleted T cells, or PBMCs.

This CDR3 is built from 18 residues. Trimming left V 0 bases short and J 10 bases short, with 22 bases between. Per germline, CDR1 MGHRA and CDR2 YSYEKL. Original analysis: Reference gene primer amplification gave estimated nucleated cell counts. Sequencing used immunoSEQ multiplex PCR; TCRdb keeps in-frame clones, though not all of them. That table furnishes V, J and clone size, whereas the DNA furnished D and trimming. Of under 300,000 clones listed, more than 80% are singletons. This clonotype was obtained from a woman aged 40 to 49 with acute or convalescent COVID-19. The source material was peripheral blood. The V gene is TRBV4-1, the J gene TRBJ1-6; D perhaps matches TRBD1 (6 bases). CDR3 in amino acids: CASSQDRQVWGQGSPLHF. The CDR3 DNA reads TGCGCCAGCAGCCAAGATCGCCAGGTTTGGGGGCAAGGCTCACCCCTCCACTTT.